This T cell receptor beta chain was retrieved from a study of T cell repertoires in cytomegalovirus infection (dated by TCRdb to the late 2010s). Study-wide context: Alongside well-studied HLA-B-restricted epitopes, the peptide stimulations were aimed at recently identified HLA-C-restricted CMV epitopes, whose presentation resists viral immunomodulation. Because public TCR beta signatures pointed to carriage of CMV infection together with the matching HLA type, the HLA type of each donor mattered for the analysis. What the study reported, not specific to this receptor: Cumulative frequency of public TCR beta family members discriminated carriers of CMV infection plus the relevant HLA type in this cohort and an independent roughly 340-donor cohort. In the ex vivo response, HLA-C-restricted CMV-specific TCR beta clonotypes were dominant, and in two of eight donors the single most frequent clonotype came from this HLA-C-restricted group.

Instrument on record: Illumina HiSeq 1500. TCRdb reran the public reads through fastp at Q25 and MiXCR, keeping productive beta chains. One record per CDR3 amino acid sequence lists the most common genes and DNA. Recorded for this sample are some 800,000 distinct CDR3 sequences; about 27% of them occurred a single time. The top ten hold approximately 14% of the sample. In the case of this clonotype: Its recognized antigen is unknown. No clone much larger than this one lies a single base away; base qualities are absent.

According to the study, the label for this sample's treatment or condition signals: in vitro stimulation with specific CMV peptide epitopes to enrich CMV-specific T cells. The germline V gene gives CDR1 as SGHVT and CDR2 as SQSDAQ. Trimming removed 5 bases from V and 5 bases from J, leaving 12 bases between the germline ends. The CDR3, from cysteine to phenylalanine, totals 13 residues. The sequence is cut down to CDR3 DNA, 39 bases in frame from base 1. The chain couples TRBV7-4 to TRBJ2-5; the D gene is perhaps TRBD2, on 7 matching bases. The sequenced sample was cultured CD8+ T cells from PBMCs, obtained from culture after CMV antigen stimulation. The clonotype comes from a human donor in good health (CMV status not recorded). Some clones in this sample may be carry-over from other donors' samples. CDR3 protein: CASSGGGLETQYF. The DNA is as follows: TGTGCCAGCAGCGGGGGGGGCCTGGAGACCCAGTACTTC.